These T cell receptor beta chains were read from a single sample in a study of shared clonotypes between healthy human individuals. Measured with immunoSEQ multiplex PCR; TCRdb has only the in-frame clones, and not every one. The sample lists around 1.1 million clones, 75% to 85% seen once, with roughly 0.55% in the top ten. Sequencing was carried out using memory CD4+ T cells from PBMCs. Receptor source: a young man in good health. Some clones in this sample may be carry-over from other donors' samples. Each CDR3 is given with its conserved first and last residue. Each record gives: V gene, J gene, clone size, D gene, CDR3 protein, CDR3 DNA. The D gene is left open where the match is weak. The listing skips clone size in some rows; elsewhere it reads once, few, many or a size class.

TRBV27	TRBJ2-5	few	TRBD2	CASSSPTSGRQETQYF	TGTGCCAGCAGTTCCCCGACTAGCGGGAGACAAGAGACCCAGTACTTC
TRBV9	TRBJ2-5	.	TRBD1	CASSETGTGEETQYF	TGTGCCAGCAGTGAAACCGGGACAGGGGAAGAGACCCAGTACTTC
TRBV28	TRBJ1-2	.	.	CASSLGSTADYGYTF	TGTGCCAGCAGTTTAGGGTCGACAGCGGACTATGGCTACACCTTC
TRBV5-5	TRBJ1-2	.	.	CASSLAAGEGTYGYTF	TGTGCCAGCAGCTTGGCCGCAGGGGAGGGGACCTATGGCTACACCTTC
TRBV6-5	TRBJ2-7	.	.	CASSLRLTAGEQYF	TGTGCCAGCAGTCTCAGATTAACCGCGGGGGAGCAGTACTTC
TRBV5-1	TRBJ2-1	.	TRBD1	CARPGQGSNEQFF	TGCGCCAGACCGGGACAGGGGTCCAATGAGCAGTTCTTC
TRBV28	TRBJ2-2	.	.	CASSSLTGADTTGELFF	TGTGCCAGCAGTTCGTTAACGGGGGCTGATACCACCGGGGAGCTGTTTTTT
TRBV28	TRBJ1-2	.	.	CASSLGGYGYTF	TGTGCCAGCAGTTTAGGAGGGTATGGCTACACCTTC
TRBV7-9	TRBJ1-2	.	.	CASSLGTRLANYGYTF	TGTGCCAGCAGCTTGGGTACACGCCTAGCTAACTATGGCTACACCTTC
TRBV28	TRBJ2-5	.	.	CASNPPEIETQYF	TGTGCCAGCAACCCCCCGGAAATAGAGACCCAGTACTTC
TRBV11-2	TRBJ2-7	once	.	CASSLLVMDSAEQYF	TGTGCCAGCAGCTTACTGGTTATGGACAGTGCCGAGCAGTACTTC
TRBV6-1	TRBJ2-1	.	.	CASSTSRDPGGEQFF	TGTGCCAGCAGCACGTCCCGGGACCCAGGAGGTGAGCAGTTCTTC
TRBV4-3	TRBJ2-4	.	.	CASSQDMERAKNIQYF	TGCGCCAGCAGCCAAGATATGGAACGAGCCAAAAACATTCAGTACTTC
TRBV7-6	TRBJ2-7	.	.	CASSGVGGVAYEQYF	TGTGCCAGCAGCGGAGTGGGTGGAGTTGCCTACGAGCAGTACTTC
TRBV6-5	TRBJ2-2	.	.	CASSGYGGELFF	TGTGCCAGCAGCGGATATGGCGGGGAGCTGTTTTTT
TRBV29-1	TRBJ2-1	.	.	CSVPSIHEQFF	TGCAGCGTTCCTAGCATCCATGAGCAGTTCTTC
TRBV18	TRBJ2-3	once	TRBD2	CASSPGTSGAVDTQYF	TGTGCCAGCTCACCAGGGACTAGCGGAGCCGTGGATACGCAGTATTTT
TRBV30	TRBJ2-7	.	.	CAWSLRDWGHEQYF	TGTGCCTGGAGTCTCCGGGACTGGGGACACGAGCAGTACTTC
TRBV28	TRBJ2-4	.	TRBD1	CASSAQQGGKNIQYF	TGTGCCAGCAGTGCACAACAGGGGGGAAAAAACATTCAGTACTTC
TRBV2	TRBJ1-2	.	TRBD1	CASRDRGGYGYTF	TGTGCCAGCAGGGACAGGGGTGGATATGGCTACACCTTC
TRBV6-1	TRBJ1-1	.	TRBD1	CASTRTGVSTEAFF	TGTGCCAGCACTCGGACAGGGGTTAGCACTGAAGCTTTCTTT
TRBV4-2	TRBJ2-2	.	TRBD2	CASSPGLAGESGELFF	TGTGCCAGCAGCCCCGGACTAGCGGGAGAATCCGGGGAGCTGTTTTTT
TRBV7-2	TRBJ2-7	.	TRBD2	CASSSPGTSGIKGYEQYF	TGTGCCAGCAGCTCACCCGGGACTAGCGGGATTAAAGGCTACGAGCAGTACTTC
TRBV6-1	TRBJ1-2	.	TRBD1	CASSEGTGGYYGYTF	TGTGCCAGCAGTGAAGGTACAGGGGGGTACTATGGCTACACCTTC
TRBV29-1	TRBJ1-2	.	TRBD1	CSVVGDRGHGYTF	TGCAGCGTTGTAGGGGACAGGGGACATGGCTACACCTTC
TRBV10-3	TRBJ1-2	.	.	CAISAQLSDGYTF	TGTGCCATCAGTGCCCAGTTAAGTGATGGCTACACCTTC
TRBV11-2	TRBJ2-2	.	TRBD2	CASSLTSGRVNTGELFF	TGTGCCAGCAGCTTGACTAGCGGGAGGGTGAACACCGGGGAGCTGTTTTTT
TRBV4-1	TRBJ2-7	.	TRBD2	CASSLTGTSGNYEQYF	TGCGCCAGCAGCCTGACCGGGACTAGCGGGAACTACGAGCAGTACTTC
TRBV18	TRBJ2-5	.	TRBD1	CASSRTRQGGETQYF	TGTGCCAGCTCACGGACTCGACAGGGGGGAGAGACCCAGTACTTC
TRBV19	TRBJ2-1	.	.	CASSRDLGEQFF	TGTGCCAGTAGTAGGGATCTGGGTGAGCAGTTCTTC
TRBV5-4	TRBJ1-5	.	TRBD1	CASSLAGGSQHF	TGTGCCAGCAGCTTGGCAGGGGGGTCCCAGCATTTT
TRBV19	TRBJ2-7	.	.	CASSNPYRDTTYEQYF	TGTGCCAGTAGTAACCCTTACCGGGACACAACCTACGAGCAGTACTTC
TRBV7-3	TRBJ2-5	.	.	CASSFRGETQYF	TGTGCCAGCAGCTTTCGGGGGGAGACCCAGTACTTC
TRBV5-4	TRBJ2-3	.	.	CASSLGIATDTQYF	TGTGCCAGCAGCTTGGGCATAGCCACAGATACGCAGTATTTT
TRBV19	TRBJ2-5	.	.	CASSIGSPRPTQYF	TGTGCCAGTAGTATCGGCAGTCCAAGACCGACCCAGTACTTC
TRBV2	TRBJ2-7	.	TRBD1	CASRQTGAALEQYF	TGTGCCAGCAGACAGACAGGGGCGGCCCTCGAGCAGTACTTC
TRBV6-5	TRBJ1-1	many	TRBD1	CASSGQGAGDTEAFF	TGTGCCAGCAGCGGACAGGGGGCAGGCGACACTGAAGCTTTCTTT
TRBV4-1	TRBJ1-2	.	TRBD1	CASSQDQARGQGETGYTF	TGCGCCAGCAGCCAAGATCAAGCGAGGGGACAGGGGGAAACTGGCTACACCTTC
TRBV5-1	TRBJ2-3	.	TRBD2	CASSLGTWASGSTDTQYF	TGCGCCAGCAGCTTGGGAACGTGGGCTAGCGGGAGCACAGATACGCAGTATTTT
TRBV6-6	TRBJ2-1	.	TRBD1	CASSPRGGSGEQFF	TGTGCCAGCAGTCCACGAGGGGGCTCGGGTGAGCAGTTCTTC
TRBV10-3	TRBJ1-5	.	TRBD1	CAISEAQGARSNQPQHF	TGTGCCATCAGTGAGGCTCAGGGGGCAAGAAGCAATCAGCCCCAGCATTTT
TRBV5-1	TRBJ1-4	.	TRBD1	CASSPGQGAGNEKLFF	TGCGCCAGCAGCCCGGGACAGGGGGCCGGGAATGAAAAACTGTTTTTT
TRBV5-1	TRBJ2-2	once	.	CASTGIMSDTGELFF	TGCGCCAGCACGGGGATTATGTCGGACACCGGGGAGCTGTTTTTT
TRBV28	TRBJ2-7	.	.	CASSRTPVYEQYF	TGTGCCAGCAGCCGAACACCAGTCTACGAGCAGTACTTC
TRBV28	TRBJ2-1	.	.	CASSSILNYNEQFF	TGTGCCAGCAGTTCCATCCTAAACTACAATGAGCAGTTCTTC
TRBV5-1	TRBJ1-2	once	.	CASSPEGGAGYTF	TGCGCCAGCAGCCCTGAGGGGGGTGCTGGCTACACCTTC
TRBV7-2	TRBJ1-5	.	.	CASSLVASGNQPQHF	TGTGCCAGCAGCCTGGTGGCGTCAGGCAATCAGCCCCAGCATTTT
TRBV18	TRBJ2-3	.	.	CASSPRAEADTQYF	TGTGCCAGCTCACCACGGGCGGAAGCAGATACGCAGTATTTT
TRBV27	TRBJ1-2	.	.	CASSFRGSYGYTF	TGTGCCAGCAGTTTCAGGGGAAGCTATGGCTACACCTTC
TRBV6-1	TRBJ2-5	.	TRBD1	CASKRGTGLQETQYF	TGTGCCAGCAAAAGGGGGACAGGGCTCCAAGAGACCCAGTACTTC
TRBV6-1	TRBJ1-6	.	.	CASSEMDNSPLHF	TGTGCCAGCAGTGAAATGGACAATTCACCCCTCCACTTT
TRBV21-1	TRBJ1-2	.	.	CASSPNPRGGYTF	TGTGCCAGCAGCCCTAACCCGAGAGGTGGCTACACCTTC
TRBV7-8	TRBJ2-3	.	.	CASSLRLDTDTQYF	TGTGCCAGCAGCCTCCGGCTCGACACAGATACGCAGTATTTT